The clone carrying this T cell receptor beta chain was seen repeatedly, ten times or more. Its antigen is still unknown. The source of the sample is a study of metastatic and nonmetastatic thyroid tumors. Turning to the study itself: Across blood and tumor or nodule tissue, repertoires from malignant and benign thyroid patients were compared with one another. Broader study findings: In blood and tumor, TCR beta diversity was reportedly significantly higher in malignant thyroid tumors than in benign nodules.

As processed by the authors: It was from CDR3 differences across clinicopathological groups that a distant-metastasis classifier for papillary thyroid cancer was built. TCRdb ran MiXCR on the PCR reads. TCRdb, not the original authors, processed these V and J calls. The table lists about 31,000 clones, under 20% of them singletons. Germline assignment: CDR1 GTSNPN and CDR2 SVGIG (reference sequence). The CDR3 has 15 residues. Between the trimmed V and J ends, which lost 2 bases and 5 bases, there was a span of 17 bases. Nobody among the patients had been given any treatment before thyroid surgery. Sample: blood. The TCR was taken from a female donor with papillary thyroid cancer or a benign thyroid nodule (not recorded which). Some clones in this sample may be carry-over from other donors' samples. The J gene is TRBJ2-3, the V gene TRBV30; D may correspond to TRBD1 or TRBD2 (5 bases each). The CDR3 DNA sequence: TGTGCCTGGAGTATCTTGGGGGAAAGGAAAGATACGCAGTATTTT. Amino acid sequence: CAWSILGERKDTQYF.